A single sample gave rise to the 31 T cell receptor beta chains below, sequenced in a study of T cells after posttransplantation cyclophosphamide. Cells defined as naive were viable CD3+CD4+ or CD3+CD8+ and CCR7+CD45RA+CD45RO-CD95-CD27+CD28+. Assay: immunoSEQ multiplex PCR; the TCRdb copy retains only in-frame clones and omits some. The repertoire holds 31,000 or so clones, with roughly 90% as singletons. Sequencing was done on a sample of naive CD4+ T cells sorted from blood. These receptors were obtained from a man aged 30 to 45 in good health and a related stem cell transplant donor.

This clone is a singleton in its sample. This chain links TRBV2 with TRBJ2-5; the D gene is possibly TRBD2 (5 bases). The CDR3 is 13 residues long. V dropped 4 bases and J dropped 5 bases, with 11 bases sitting between them. The germline gives CDR1 SNHLY, CDR2 FYNNEI. The CDR3 DNA is TGTGCCAGCAGTGGTAGGAGGACGGAGACCCAGTACTTC. This translates into CASSGRRTETQYF. Full variable domain (rest looked up from reference TRBV2 and TRBJ2-5): EPEVTQTPSHQVTQMGQEVILRCVPISNHLYFYWYRQILGQKVEFLVSFYNNEISEKSEIFDDQFSVERPDGSNFTLKIRSTKLEDSAMYFCASSGRRTETQYFGPGTRLLVL.

The chain is built from TRBV5-4 and TRBJ1-2; D remains unclear. The CDR3 consists of 14 residues. Trimming took off 4 bases at V and 3 bases at J, with 13 bases between the two ends. Germline lookup yields CDR1 SGHNT and CDR2 YYREEE (reference sequence). CDR3 residues: CASSQDGSYYGYTF. The CDR3 bases are TGTGCCAGCAGCCAGGATGGCAGCTACTATGGCTACACCTTC.

In its sample, this clone was seen once. The CDR3 DNA reads as TGTGCCATCAGTGGGGACAGGGGGCGCTCAGATACGCAGTATTTT. It is translated as CAISGDRGRSDTQYF. The chain links TRBV10-3 to TRBJ2-3, with 12 bases matching TRBD1. Germline assignment: CDR1 ENHRY and CDR2 SYGVKD. J gave up 4 bases and V 4 bases, and 3 bases lay outside the gene matches. CDR3 length equals 15 residues.

Here the CDR3 reads CAASARGKDYGYTF. As DNA, the CDR3 is TGCGCCGCCTCGGCACGGGGAAAGGACTATGGCTACACCTTC. The rearrangement links TRBV4-1 to TRBJ1-2; D gene unclear. The CDR3 loop spans 14 amino acids. V was pared by 11 bases and J by 3 bases, with 19 bases between. In germline, CDR1 is MGHRA, CDR2 YSYEKL.

J is TRBJ1-5 and V is TRBV7-9; weak D call: TRBD1 (5 bases). This CDR3 has 16 amino acids. The ends were cut back, 3 bases at V and 0 bases at J, with 12 bases in the middle. Germline loops: CDR1 SEHNR, CDR2 FQNEAQ (reference sequence). The CDR3 is CASSLGGGHSNQPQHF. The CDR3 nucleotides are TGTGCCAGCAGCTTGGGGGGAGGTCATAGCAATCAGCCCCAGCATTTT.

This clone was seen a single time. The rearrangement joins TRBV5-1 to TRBJ2-7; 7 nucleotides agree with TRBD1. J was trimmed by 2 bases and V by 4 bases; bases with no gene match: 6. CDR1 and CDR2 (germline): SGHRS, YFSETQ. CDR3 length: 14 residues. CDR3 DNA: TGCGCCAGCAGCCCGAGGACAGGAACCTACGAGCAGTACTTC. As protein: CASSPRTGTYEQYF. The full variable domain, completed using reference TRBV5-1 and TRBJ2-7, is KAGVTQTPRYLIKTRGQQVTLSCSPISGHRSVSWYQQTPGQGLQFLFEYFSETQRNKGNFPGRFSGRQFSNSRSEMNVSTLELGDSALYLCASSPRTGTYEQYFGPGTRLTVT.

The chain links TRBV2 to TRBJ1-1; a weak D match, TRBD1 (5 bases). The CDR3 runs 16 residues. CDR1 SNHLY and CDR2 FYNNEI come from the germline V gene. Trimming took off 3 bases at V and 0 bases at J, with 14 bases between the two ends. The CDR3 region is CASSDWGVSLNTEAFF. The CDR3 DNA reads TGTGCCAGCAGTGACTGGGGGGTGTCTTTGAACACTGAAGCTTTCTTT.

This chain uses TRBV5-6 with TRBJ2-2, with 9 bases lining up with TRBD1. CDR3 length: 16 residues. Germline V gene sequence: CDR1 SGHDT, CDR2 YYEEEE. Unmatched junction bases numbered 7, after V lost 1 base and J lost 6 bases. The CDR3 here is CASSLLGQGRAGELFF. The CDR3 bases are TGTGCCAGCAGCTTGCTGGGACAGGGCAGGGCCGGGGAGCTGTTTTTT.

The CDR3 protein is CASSLTVGSPLHF. CDR3 nucleotide sequence: TGTGCCAGCAGCTTAACGGTCGGTTCACCCCTCCACTTT. J is TRBJ1-6 and V is TRBV7-3; D unclear. The ends were cut back, 0 bases at V and 9 bases at J, with 6 bases in the middle. Germline V gene data show CDR1 as SGHTA and CDR2 as FQGTGA. CDR3 length: 13 residues.

The chain employs TRBV29-1 and TRBJ2-7, with TRBD2 as a possible D gene (5 bases). V lost 7 bases and J lost 2, with 12 bases in between. CDR3 size: 12 residues. Looked up from germline, CDR1 is SQVTM and CDR2 is ANQGSEA. As DNA, the CDR3 is TGCAGCGCGAGGGAACAAACCTACGAGCAGTACTTC. Its protein is CSAREQTYEQYF.

The rearrangement uses TRBV4-1 and TRBJ2-7; D possibly corresponds to TRBD2 (5 bases). Trimming took 4 bases from V and 0 from J, leaving 10 bases between them. The CDR3 totals 14 residues. CDR1 and CDR2 (germline): MGHRA, YSYEKL. DNA of the CDR3: TGCGCCAGCAGCCGGGAGCGGCGCTCCTACGAGCAGTACTTC. This codes for CASSRERRSYEQYF.

This clone was found once. The chain employs TRBV10-3 and TRBJ2-1; 16 positions agree with TRBD2. The CDR3 sequence is 19 residues long. Losses at the gene ends were 2 bases for V and 4 bases for J; bases not matched to a gene: 8. Looked up from germline, CDR1 is ENHRY and CDR2 is SYGVKD. CDR3 residues: CAISEPPGTSGGAYNEQFF. The CDR3 DNA reads TGTGCCATCAGTGAGCCCCCCGGGACTAGCGGGGGGGCATACAATGAGCAGTTCTTC.

This chain joins TRBV13 and TRBJ1-1; D gene uncertain. The CDR3 extends over 15 amino acids. Germline V gene data show CDR1 as PRHDT and CDR2 as FYEKMQ (reference sequence). Trimming removed 2 bases at V and 1 base at J, with 11 bases between. The CDR3 sequence is CASSLRRTANTEAFF. The CDR3 region has the DNA TGTGCCAGCAGCTTAAGGCGTACAGCGAACACTGAAGCTTTCTTT.

The V and J genes are TRBV6-1 and TRBJ2-5; 8 bases are a match to TRBD1. The CDR3 is 13 amino acids. V lost 3 bases, J lost 5 bases, and 2 bases stayed unmatched. Germline loops: CDR1 MNHNS, CDR2 SASEGT. The CDR3 reads CASSERQGETQYF. The CDR3 region has the DNA TGTGCCAGCAGTGAGAGACAGGGGGAGACCCAGTACTTC.

V usage is TRBV2 and J usage is TRBJ2-5; 7 positions agree with TRBD2. V shed 3 bases, J shed 13 bases, and the junction held 2 bases outside the gene matches. CDR1 and CDR2 (germline): SNHLY, FYNNEI. The CDR3 has 10 amino acids. The CDR3 DNA reads as TGTGCCAGCAGTGACGGCGGGGGGTACTTC. This codes for CASSDGGGYF.

The chain employs TRBV27 and TRBJ2-3, with D maybe TRBD2 (7 bases). The CDR3 contains 13 residues. V shed 3 bases and J shed 6 bases, with 10 bases lying between them. Per the germline V gene, CDR1 is MNHEY and CDR2 is SMNVEV (reference sequence). The CDR3 DNA follows: TGTGCCAGCAGTTTTGGGAGGGGGGATACGCAGTATTTT. This translates into CASSFGRGDTQYF.

This clone was observed a single time. This chain links TRBV5-1 with TRBJ1-2; 8 bases agree with TRBD1. Losses at the gene ends were 5 bases for V and 6 bases for J; bases not matched to a gene: 9. Germline V gene lookup returns CDR1 SGHRS and CDR2 YFSETQ. CDR3 length: 14 amino acids. The CDR3 here is CASSLTDRVHGYTF. CDR3 nucleotides: TGCGCCAGCAGTCTTACGGACAGGGTACATGGCTACACCTTC.

This clone occurred a few times. This chain joins TRBV19 and TRBJ1-1; tentatively, D is TRBD1 (5 bases). CDR1 and CDR2 from the germline V gene are LNHDA and SQIVND (reference sequence). Trimming left V 8 bases short and J 0 bases short, with 10 bases between. This CDR3 is built from 13 residues. CDR3 amino acids: CASGPRVNTEAFF. The CDR3 DNA sequence: TGTGCCAGTGGCCCCAGGGTGAACACTGAAGCTTTCTTT.

The chain couples TRBV5-1 to TRBJ1-4; 7 nucleotides line up with TRBD1. The CDR3 spans 17 residues. V was clipped by 0 bases and J by 5 bases; unmatched bases: 10. Germline CDR1 is SGHRS and CDR2 is YFSETQ. DNA for the CDR3: TGCGCCAGCAGCTTGGCCTTCTCGACAGGGCCAAATGAAAAACTGTTTTTT. It translates to CASSLAFSTGPNEKLFF.

The chain is built from TRBV5-4 and TRBJ2-5, with 8 nucleotides matching TRBD2. With V trimmed by 1 base and J by 5 bases, 4 bases remained unmatched. CDR1 and CDR2 (germline): SGHNT, YYREEE (reference sequence). The CDR3 consists of 14 residues. CDR3 protein: CASSLRGGTETQYF. In DNA form, the CDR3 reads TGTGCCAGCAGCTTGCGGGGGGGCACCGAGACCCAGTACTTC. The complete variable domain, with remaining parts taken from reference TRBV5-4 and TRBJ2-5, reads ETGVTQSPTHLIKTRGQQVTLRCSSQSGHNTVSWYQQALGQGPQFIFQYYREEENGRGNFPPRFSGLQFPNYSSELNVNALELDDSALYLCASSLRGGTETQYFGPGTRLLVL.

The chain is built from TRBV5-4 and TRBJ1-2, with 8 positions matching TRBD1. Germline V CDR1 and CDR2: SGHNT, YYREEE (reference sequence). V dropped 3 bases and J dropped 8; count of bases not matched to a gene: 9. This CDR3 spans 14 amino acids. CDR3 sequence: CASSSKSGGEGYTF. CDR3 in DNA: TGTGCCAGCAGCTCAAAATCAGGGGGCGAGGGCTACACCTTC.

The CDR3, as DNA: TGTGCCAGCAGCTTAGTGCCGACAGGGAGGTACGAGCAGTACTTC. Amino acid sequence: CASSLVPTGRYEQYF. This chain links TRBV7-2 with TRBJ2-7, with D possibly TRBD1 on 7 matching bases. Germline values: CDR1 SGHTA, CDR2 FQGNSA. Trimming took 1 base from V and 4 from J, leaving 14 bases between them. This CDR3 contains 15 residues.

This sequence joins TRBV29-1 and TRBJ1-1; 10 bases line up with TRBD1. The V gene's germline CDR1 is SQVTM and CDR2 ANQGSEA. This CDR3 spans 13 amino acids. The trim removed 6 bases at V and 2 bases at J, leaving 3 bases unmatched. In DNA, the CDR3 is TGCAGCGTCGACAGGGGGCGAAACACTGAAGCTTTCTTT. This translates into CSVDRGRNTEAFF. Based on the CDR3 plus reference TRBV29-1 and TRBJ1-1, the full variable domain is SAVISQKPSRDICQRGTSLTIQCQVDSQVTMMFWYRQQPGQSLTLIATANQGSEATYESGFVIDKFPISRPNLTFSTLTVSNMSPEDSSIYLCSVDRGRNTEAFFGQGTRLTVV.

The chain is built from TRBV6-6 and TRBJ2-7; maybe TRBD2 (6 bases). Germline V gene lookup returns CDR1 MNHNY and CDR2 SVGAGI (reference sequence). This CDR3 is built from 15 residues. Trimming left V 0 bases short and J 5 bases short, with 14 bases between. The CDR3 nucleotides are TGTGCCAGCAGTTACTCGATAGCGGCAGGAAACGAGCAGTACTTC. Translating gives CASSYSIAAGNEQYF.

CDR3 in amino acids: CASSFPTGFDGYTF. CDR3 nucleotides: TGTGCCAGCAGTTTCCCGACAGGGTTCGACGGCTACACCTTC. This chain joins TRBV28 and TRBJ1-2; 7 bases line up with TRBD1. Germline CDR1 reads MDHEN; CDR2 reads SYDVKM. After removal of 3 bases from V and 8 bases from J, the junction contained 9 bases not matched to a gene. The CDR3 runs to 14 residues.

This sequence joins TRBV7-6 and TRBJ2-7; 10 bases match TRBD1. This CDR3 contains 14 residues. Germline loops: CDR1 SGHVS, CDR2 FNYEAQ. Trimming took 1 base from V and 3 from J; bases not matched to a gene: 0. CDR3 in amino acids: CASSLGDRGYEQYF. The CDR3 region has the DNA TGTGCCAGCAGCTTAGGGGACAGGGGCTACGAGCAGTACTTC.

V usage is TRBV9 and J usage is TRBJ2-7; D gene uncertain. CDR1 is SGDLS and CDR2 is YYNGEE in the germline V gene. The CDR3 totals 14 residues. V lost 0 bases and J 4 bases, leaving 11 bases between the germline ends. DNA for the CDR3: TGTGCCAGCAGCGTAGAAGTTCATAGTTACGAGCAGTACTTC. This gives the protein CASSVEVHSYEQYF. Using reference TRBV9 and TRBJ2-7 for the parts outside the CDR3, the full variable domain is DSGVTQTPKHLITATGQRVTLRCSPRSGDLSVYWYQQSLDQGLQFLIQYYNGEERAKGNILERFSAQQFPDLHSELNLSSLELGDSALYFCASSVEVHSYEQYFGPGTRLTVT.

This rearrangement joins TRBV7-3 to TRBJ1-1; D gene ambiguous. Germline V lookup: CDR1 SGHTA, CDR2 FQGTGA. Trimming took 2 bases from V and 4 from J, leaving 8 bases between them. The CDR3 has 13 residues. CDR3 sequence (DNA): TGTGCCAGCAGCTTAGAGGAGAGCACTGAAGCTTTCTTT. It encodes CASSLEESTEAFF.

The chain is built from TRBV7-8 and TRBJ2-7, with D possibly being TRBD1 (6 bases). This CDR3 is 13 amino acids long. Germline CDR1 and CDR2: SGHVS and FQNEAQ. Deletions cut 3 bases from V and 7 bases from J, with 13 bases between. As DNA, the CDR3 is TGTGCCAGCAGCTTGGTAACAGGGATTGAGCAGTACTTC. Protein sequence: CASSLVTGIEQYF.

The rearrangement uses TRBV19 and TRBJ2-3; D is possibly TRBD2 (7 bases). With 6 bases removed from V and 10 bases from J, the gap between germline ends came to 26 bases. Per the germline V gene, CDR1 is LNHDA and CDR2 is SQIVND (reference sequence). CDR3 length: 16 residues. The CDR3 is CASRIRGEGLLFAQYF. The CDR3 DNA reads TGTGCCAGTAGGATAAGGGGGGAGGGACTACTCTTTGCGCAGTATTTT.

This chain joins TRBV6-6 and TRBJ2-3; D gene unclear. Germline lookup yields CDR1 MNHNY and CDR2 SVGAGI (reference sequence). The CDR3 contains 14 residues. The V and J ends lost 0 bases and 6 bases respectively, with 10 bases between them. CDR3 DNA: TGTGCCAGCAGTTACTCCCCAATGAGGGATACGCAGTATTTT. It is translated as CASSYSPMRDTQYF.